The clone carrying this T cell receptor beta chain was found a few times. No antigen is known for it. In TCRdb, the reads were re-called with MiXCR into one record per CDR3 protein. Here the sample spans hundreds of thousands of distinct CDR3 sequences, about 40% being singletons. The record originates from a study of T cell repertoires in cytomegalovirus infection. For the study at large: Signatures in public TCR beta sequences pointed to both CMV infection and matching HLA type.

Study observations and caveats: Pooled public TCR beta family frequency picked out CMV carriers with the relevant HLA.

The sequence derives from a human donor in good health (CMV status not recorded). Some clones in this sample may be carry-over from other donors' samples. The sequencing input was PBMCs.

CDR3 nucleotides: TGTGCCAGCAGCCGTTACTCTCTTGAAGCTTTCTTT. It codes for CASSRYSLEAFF. V gene TRBV7-2 combines with J gene TRBJ1-1; D not resolved. V was shortened by 5 bases and J by 7 bases, with 11 bases between the two germline ends. CDR1 is SGHTA and CDR2 is FQGNSA in the germline V gene. The CDR3 covers 12 residues.